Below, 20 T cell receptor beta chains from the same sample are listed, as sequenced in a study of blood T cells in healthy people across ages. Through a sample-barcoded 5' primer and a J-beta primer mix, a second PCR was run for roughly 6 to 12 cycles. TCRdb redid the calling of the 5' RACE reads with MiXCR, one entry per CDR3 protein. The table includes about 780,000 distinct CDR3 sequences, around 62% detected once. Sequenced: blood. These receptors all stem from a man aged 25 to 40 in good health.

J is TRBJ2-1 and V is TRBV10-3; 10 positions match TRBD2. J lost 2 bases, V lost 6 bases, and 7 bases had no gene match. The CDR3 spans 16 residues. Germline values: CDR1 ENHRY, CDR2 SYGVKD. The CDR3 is CAISQLAGLTYNEQFF. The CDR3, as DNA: TGTGCCATCAGCCAACTAGCGGGGCTCACCTACAATGAGCAGTTCTTC.

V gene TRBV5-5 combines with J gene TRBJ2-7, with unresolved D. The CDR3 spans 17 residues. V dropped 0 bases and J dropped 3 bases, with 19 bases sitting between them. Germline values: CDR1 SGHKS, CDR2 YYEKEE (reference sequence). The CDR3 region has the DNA TGTGCCAGCAGCTTGGGGCATCATCTCCCAAACCTCTACGAGCAGTACTTC. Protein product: CASSLGHHLPNLYEQYF. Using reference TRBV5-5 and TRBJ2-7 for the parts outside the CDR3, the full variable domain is DAGVTQSPTHLIKTRGQQVTLRCSPISGHKSVSWYQQVLGQGPQFIFQYYEKEERGRGNFPDRFSARQFPNYSSELNVNALLLGDSALYLCASSLGHHLPNLYEQYFGPGTRLTVT.

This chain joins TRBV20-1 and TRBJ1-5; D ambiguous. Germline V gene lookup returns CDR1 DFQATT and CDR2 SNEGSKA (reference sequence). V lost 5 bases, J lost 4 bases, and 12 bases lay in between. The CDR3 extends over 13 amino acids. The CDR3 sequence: CSAGEVGNQPQHF. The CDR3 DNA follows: TGCAGTGCTGGGGAGGTCGGAAATCAGCCCCAGCATTTT.

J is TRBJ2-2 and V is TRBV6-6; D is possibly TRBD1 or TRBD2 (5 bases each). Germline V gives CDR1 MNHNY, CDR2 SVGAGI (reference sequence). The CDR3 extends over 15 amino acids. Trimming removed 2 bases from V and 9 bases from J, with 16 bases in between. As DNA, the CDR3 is TGTGCCAGCAGTTACATTGGGGGATCTACCAGGGAGCTGTTTTTT. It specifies CASSYIGGSTRELFF.

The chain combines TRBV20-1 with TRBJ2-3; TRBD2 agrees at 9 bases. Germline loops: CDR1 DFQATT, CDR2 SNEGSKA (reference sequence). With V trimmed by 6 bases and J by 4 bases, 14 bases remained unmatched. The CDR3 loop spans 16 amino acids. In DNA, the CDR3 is TGCAGTGCGTTCACGCGGGGGGGCCATTCGGCAGATACGCAGTATTTT. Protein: CSAFTRGGHSADTQYF.

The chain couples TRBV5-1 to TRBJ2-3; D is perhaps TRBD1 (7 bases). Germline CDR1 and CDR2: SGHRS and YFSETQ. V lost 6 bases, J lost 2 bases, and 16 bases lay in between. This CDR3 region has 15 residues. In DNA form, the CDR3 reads TGCGCCAGCACCTCAGGGGGGTCCCACACAGATACGCAGTATTTT. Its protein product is CASTSGGSHTDTQYF.

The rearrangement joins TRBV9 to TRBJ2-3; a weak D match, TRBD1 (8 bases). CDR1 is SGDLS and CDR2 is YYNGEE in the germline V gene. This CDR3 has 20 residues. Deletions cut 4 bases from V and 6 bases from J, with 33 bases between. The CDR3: CASSHREVAPDREPTDTQYF. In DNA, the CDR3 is TGTGCCAGCAGCCACCGGGAGGTAGCCCCGGACAGGGAGCCCACGGATACGCAGTATTTT.

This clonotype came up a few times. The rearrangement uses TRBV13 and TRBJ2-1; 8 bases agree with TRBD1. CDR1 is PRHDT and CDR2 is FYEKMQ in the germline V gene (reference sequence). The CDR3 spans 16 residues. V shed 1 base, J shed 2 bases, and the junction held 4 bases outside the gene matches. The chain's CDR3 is CASSLDPRGPYNEQFF. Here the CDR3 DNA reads TGTGCCAGCAGCTTAGATCCCAGGGGGCCCTACAATGAGCAGTTCTTC.

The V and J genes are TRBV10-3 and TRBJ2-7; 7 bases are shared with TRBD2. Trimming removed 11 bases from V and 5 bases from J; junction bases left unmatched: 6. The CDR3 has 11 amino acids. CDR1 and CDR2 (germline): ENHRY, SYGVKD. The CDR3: CASGRGHEQYF. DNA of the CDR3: TGTGCCTCGGGGAGGGGACACGAGCAGTACTTC.

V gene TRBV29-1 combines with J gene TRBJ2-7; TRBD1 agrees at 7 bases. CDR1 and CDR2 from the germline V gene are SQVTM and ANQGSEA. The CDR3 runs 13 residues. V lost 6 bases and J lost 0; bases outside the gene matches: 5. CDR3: CSVGTVLSYEQYF. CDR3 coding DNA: TGCAGCGTCGGGACAGTTCTCTCCTACGAGCAGTACTTC.

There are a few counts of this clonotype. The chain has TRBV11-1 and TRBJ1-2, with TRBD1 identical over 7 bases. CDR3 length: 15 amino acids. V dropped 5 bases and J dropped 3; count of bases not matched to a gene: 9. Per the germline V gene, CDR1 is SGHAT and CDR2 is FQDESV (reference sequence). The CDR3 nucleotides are TGTGCCAGCAGCCCGAGACAGGGTCGGGACTATGGCTACACCTTC. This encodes CASSPRQGRDYGYTF.

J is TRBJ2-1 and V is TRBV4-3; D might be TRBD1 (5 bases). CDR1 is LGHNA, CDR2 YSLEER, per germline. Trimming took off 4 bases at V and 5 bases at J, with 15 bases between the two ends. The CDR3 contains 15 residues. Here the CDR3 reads CASSPCRERDNEQFF. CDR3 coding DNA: TGCGCCAGCAGCCCTTGCAGGGAACGGGACAATGAGCAGTTCTTC.

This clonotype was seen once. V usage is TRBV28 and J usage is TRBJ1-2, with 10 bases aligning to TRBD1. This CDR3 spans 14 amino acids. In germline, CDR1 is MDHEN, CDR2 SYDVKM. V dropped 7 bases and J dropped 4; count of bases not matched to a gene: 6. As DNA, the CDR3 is TGTGCCAGCACAGGGACAGGGGAGCCCTATGGCTACACCTTC. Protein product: CASTGTGEPYGYTF.

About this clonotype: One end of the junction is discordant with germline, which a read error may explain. In DNA, the CDR3 is TGCGCCACCTATTCGGGGGCAGGAAATGAGCAGTTCTTC. This encodes CATYSGAGNEQFF. J is TRBJ2-1 and V is TRBV6-5; D tentatively fits TRBD1 or TRBD2 (6 bases each). This CDR3 is 13 amino acids long. Germline V gene lookup returns CDR1 MNHEY and CDR2 SVGAGI.

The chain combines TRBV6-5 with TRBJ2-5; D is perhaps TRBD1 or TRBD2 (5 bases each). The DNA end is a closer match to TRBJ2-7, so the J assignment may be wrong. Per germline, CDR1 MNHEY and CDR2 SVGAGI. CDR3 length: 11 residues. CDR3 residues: CASHGAFEQYF. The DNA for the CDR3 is TGTGCCAGTCACGGGGCATTCGAGCAGTACTTC.

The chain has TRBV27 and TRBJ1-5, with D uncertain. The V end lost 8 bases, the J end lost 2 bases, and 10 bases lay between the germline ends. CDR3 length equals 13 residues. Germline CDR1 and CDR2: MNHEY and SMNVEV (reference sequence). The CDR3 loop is CASSAARNQPQHF. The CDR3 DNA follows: TGTGCCAGCTCGGCGGCACGCAATCAGCCCCAGCATTTT.

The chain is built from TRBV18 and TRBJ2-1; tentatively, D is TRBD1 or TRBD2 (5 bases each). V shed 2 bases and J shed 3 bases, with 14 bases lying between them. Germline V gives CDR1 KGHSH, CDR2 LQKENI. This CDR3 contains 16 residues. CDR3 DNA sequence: TGTGCCAGCTCACCAGCGTCAGGGACGGGCTACAATGAGCAGTTCTTC. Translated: CASSPASGTGYNEQFF.

The CDR3 bases are TGCGCCAGCAGCCAAGAGTACAGAAACACCGGGGAGCTGTTTTTT. This sequence encodes CASSQEYRNTGELFF. The V call is TRBV4-3, the J call TRBJ2-2; D remains ambiguous. Trimming shortened V by 0 bases and J by 2 bases, and 7 bases separated the two germline ends. CDR3 size: 15 residues. The germline CDR1 and CDR2 sequences are LGHNA and YSLEER.

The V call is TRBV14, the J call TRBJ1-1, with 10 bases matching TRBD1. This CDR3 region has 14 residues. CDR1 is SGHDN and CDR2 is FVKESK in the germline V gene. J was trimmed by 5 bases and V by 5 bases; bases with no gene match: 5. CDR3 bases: TGTGCCAGCAGCTCCAGGACAGGGGGAACTGAAGCTTTCTTT. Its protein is CASSSRTGGTEAFF.

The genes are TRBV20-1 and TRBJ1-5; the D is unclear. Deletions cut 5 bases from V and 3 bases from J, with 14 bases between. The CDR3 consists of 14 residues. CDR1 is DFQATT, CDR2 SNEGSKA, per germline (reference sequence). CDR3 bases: TGCAGTGCTCGCCCCGCAGGAATCAATCAGCCCCAGCATTTT. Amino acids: CSARPAGINQPQHF.